This T cell receptor (beta chain) derives from a study of tumor-infiltrating lymphocytes in primary liver carcinoma. CDR1 and CDR2 from the germline V gene are MNHEY and SVGAGI. Unmatched junction bases numbered 5, after V lost 0 bases and J lost 7 bases. This CDR3 has 15 amino acids. In addition to blood RNA drawn from unsorted whole blood, germline DNA was extracted. Synthesis of TCR beta cDNA was carried out from approximately 0.55 ug total RNA with a constant-region primer. Three nested multiplex PCR rounds, a slightly modified ARM-PCR, produced the libraries for TCR beta. Use of TRBV1-TRBV30 forward primers with a C-beta reverse primer characterized the first two PCR rounds, which lasted about 10 cycles each. From the multiplex PCR reads, TCRdb called clonotypes with MiXCR, one entry per CDR3 protein. The data show some 180,000 distinct CDR3 sequences, 60% seen once.

Sequenced: peripheral blood. This receptor was obtained from a man between 40 and 49 years old with primary liver carcinoma and hepatitis B virus infection. The chain joins TRBV6-5 to TRBJ2-4; 8 nucleotides match TRBD1. Written as DNA, the CDR3 is TGTGCCAGCAGTTACTCCACCGGACAGGGCAACATTCAGTACTTC. This encodes CASSYSTGQGNIQYF.